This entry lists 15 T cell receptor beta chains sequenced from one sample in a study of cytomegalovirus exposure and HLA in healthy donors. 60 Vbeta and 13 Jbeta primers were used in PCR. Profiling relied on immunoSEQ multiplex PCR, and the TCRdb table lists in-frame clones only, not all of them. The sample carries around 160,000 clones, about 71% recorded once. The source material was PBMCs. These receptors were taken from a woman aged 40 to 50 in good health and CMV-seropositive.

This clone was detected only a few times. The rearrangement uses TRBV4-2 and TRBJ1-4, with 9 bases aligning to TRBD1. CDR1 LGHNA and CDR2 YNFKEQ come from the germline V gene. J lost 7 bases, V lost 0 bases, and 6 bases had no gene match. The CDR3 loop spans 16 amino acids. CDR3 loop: CASSQDMGTGIEKLFF. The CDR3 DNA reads TGTGCCAGCAGCCAAGATATGGGGACAGGGATTGAAAAACTGTTTTTT.

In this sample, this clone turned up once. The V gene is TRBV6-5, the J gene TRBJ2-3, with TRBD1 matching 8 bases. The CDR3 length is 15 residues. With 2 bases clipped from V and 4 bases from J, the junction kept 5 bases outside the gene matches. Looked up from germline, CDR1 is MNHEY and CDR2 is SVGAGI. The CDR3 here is CASSYRGQGADTQYF. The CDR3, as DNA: TGTGCCAGCAGTTACCGCGGACAGGGTGCAGATACGCAGTATTTT.

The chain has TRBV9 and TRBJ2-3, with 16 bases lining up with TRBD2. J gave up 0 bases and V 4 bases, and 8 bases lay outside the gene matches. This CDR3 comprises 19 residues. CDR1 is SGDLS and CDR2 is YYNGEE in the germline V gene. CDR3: CASSPPGTSGGGSTDTQYF. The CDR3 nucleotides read TGTGCCAGCAGCCCCCCCGGGACTAGCGGGGGGGGTAGCACAGATACGCAGTATTTT.

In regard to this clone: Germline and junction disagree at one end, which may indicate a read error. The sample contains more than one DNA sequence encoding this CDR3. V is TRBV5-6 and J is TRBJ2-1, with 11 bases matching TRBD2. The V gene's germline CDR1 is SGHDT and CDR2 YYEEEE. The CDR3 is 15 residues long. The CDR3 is CASSLAGGIYNEQFF. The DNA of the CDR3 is TGTGCCAGCAGCCTAGCGGGGGGTATCTACAACGAGCAGTTCTTC.

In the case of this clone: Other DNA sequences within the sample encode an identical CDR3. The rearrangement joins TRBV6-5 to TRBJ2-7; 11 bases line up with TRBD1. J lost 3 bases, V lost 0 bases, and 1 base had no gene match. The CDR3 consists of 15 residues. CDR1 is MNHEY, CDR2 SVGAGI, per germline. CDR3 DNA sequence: TGTGCCAGCAGTTACTCGGGGACAGGGGGCTACGAGCAGTACTTC. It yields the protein CASSYSGTGGYEQYF.

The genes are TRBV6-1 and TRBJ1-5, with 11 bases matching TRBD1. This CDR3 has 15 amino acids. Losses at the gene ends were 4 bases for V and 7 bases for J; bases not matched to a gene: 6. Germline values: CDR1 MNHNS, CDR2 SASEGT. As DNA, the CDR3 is TGTGCCAGCAGTGCCCGGACAGGGGGCGAACAGCCCCAGCATTTT. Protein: CASSARTGGEQPQHF.

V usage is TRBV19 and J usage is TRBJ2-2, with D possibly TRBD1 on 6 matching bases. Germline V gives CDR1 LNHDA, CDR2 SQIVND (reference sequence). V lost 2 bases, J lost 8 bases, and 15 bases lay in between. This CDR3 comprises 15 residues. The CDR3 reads CASSIQLGTSGELFF. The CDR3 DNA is TGTGCCAGTAGTATACAATTGGGGACATCGGGGGAGCTGTTTTTT.

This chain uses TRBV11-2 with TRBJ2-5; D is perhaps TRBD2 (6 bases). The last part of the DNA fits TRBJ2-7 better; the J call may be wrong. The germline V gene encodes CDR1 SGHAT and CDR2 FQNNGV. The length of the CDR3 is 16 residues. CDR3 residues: CASSLDLALAIGEQYF. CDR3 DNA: TGTGCCAGCAGCTTAGATCTGGCACTAGCTATCGGCGAGCAGTACTTC.

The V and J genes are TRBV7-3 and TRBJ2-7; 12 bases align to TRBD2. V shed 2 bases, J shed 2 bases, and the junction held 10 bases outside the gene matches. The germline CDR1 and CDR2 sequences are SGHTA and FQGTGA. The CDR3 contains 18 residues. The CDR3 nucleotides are TGTGCCAGCAGCTTAGGGGCTAGCGGGGGGGAAATCCCCTACGAGCAGTACTTC. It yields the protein CASSLGASGGEIPYEQYF.

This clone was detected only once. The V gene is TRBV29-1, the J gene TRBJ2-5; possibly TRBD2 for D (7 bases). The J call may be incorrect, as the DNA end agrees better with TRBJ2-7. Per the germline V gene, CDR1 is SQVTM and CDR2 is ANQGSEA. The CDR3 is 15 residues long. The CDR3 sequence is CSVEDTGGSTYEQYF. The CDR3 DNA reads TGCAGCGTTGAAGATACGGGGGGCAGCACCTACGAGCAGTACTTC.

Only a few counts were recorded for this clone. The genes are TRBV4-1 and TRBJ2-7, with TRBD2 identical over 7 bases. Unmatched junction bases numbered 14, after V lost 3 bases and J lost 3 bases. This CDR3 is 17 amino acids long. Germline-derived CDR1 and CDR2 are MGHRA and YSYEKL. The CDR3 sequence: CASSQQVPGRVLYEQYF. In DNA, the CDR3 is TGCGCCAGCAGCCAGCAAGTCCCAGGGAGGGTCCTCTACGAGCAGTACTTC.

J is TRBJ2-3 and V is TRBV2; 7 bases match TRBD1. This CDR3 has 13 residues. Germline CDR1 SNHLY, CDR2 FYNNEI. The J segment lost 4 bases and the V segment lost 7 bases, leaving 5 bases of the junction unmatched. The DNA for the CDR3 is TGTGCCAGCACAGACAGGGCGCCAGATACGCAGTATTTT. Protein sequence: CASTDRAPDTQYF.

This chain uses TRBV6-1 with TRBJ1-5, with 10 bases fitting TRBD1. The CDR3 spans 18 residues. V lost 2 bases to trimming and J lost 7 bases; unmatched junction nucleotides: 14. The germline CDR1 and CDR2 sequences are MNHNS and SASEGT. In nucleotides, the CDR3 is TGTGCCAGCAGTGAAAGGGGACAGGGGCTCCTCGTTGGGCAGCCCCAGCATTTT. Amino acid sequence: CASSERGQGLLVGQPQHF.

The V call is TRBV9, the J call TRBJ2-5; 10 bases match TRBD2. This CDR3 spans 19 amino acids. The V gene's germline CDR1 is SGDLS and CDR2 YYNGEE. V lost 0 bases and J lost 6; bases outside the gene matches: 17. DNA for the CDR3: TGTGCCAGCAGCGTAGAGGAATTGGGAGTAGCGGGAGGTGGTCAGACCCAGTACTTC. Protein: CASSVEELGVAGGGQTQYF.

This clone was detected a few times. The CDR3 region is CASSLYRDQETQYF. The CDR3 DNA reads as TGTGCCAGCAGTTTATACAGAGACCAAGAGACCCAGTACTTC. The V and J genes are TRBV28 and TRBJ2-5; no firm D call. With 1 base removed from V and 0 bases from J, the gap between germline ends came to 6 bases. CDR1 MDHEN and CDR2 SYDVKM come from the germline V gene. CDR3 length: 14 residues.